A single sample gave rise to the 10 T cell receptor beta chains below, sequenced in a study of T cell changes during pregnancy in multiple sclerosis. Measured with immunoSEQ multiplex PCR; TCRdb has only the in-frame clones, and not every one. This table has around 70,000 clones, less than 95% appearing once. The source material was peripheral blood, sampled in the third trimester of pregnancy. The source is a female donor with multiple sclerosis, enrolled in a pregnancy study.

J is TRBJ2-4 and V is TRBV7-2; no reliable D call. CDR1 and CDR2 (germline): SGHTA, FQGNSA. Trimming removed 1 base at V and 0 bases at J, with 7 bases between. The CDR3 is 15 amino acids. The CDR3 sequence is CASSLERLAKNIQYF. CDR3 DNA: TGTGCCAGCAGCTTAGAGAGGCTAGCCAAAAACATTCAGTACTTC. Filled out from reference TRBV7-2 and TRBJ2-4, the complete variable domain reads GAGVSQSPSNKVTEKGKDVELRCDPISGHTALYWYRQSLGQGLEFLIYFQGNSAPDKSGLPSDRFSAERTGGSVSTLTIQRTQQEDSAVYLCASSLERLAKNIQYFGAGTRLSVL.

In its sample, this clone was seen once. The chain joins TRBV7-8 to TRBJ1-3; a weak D match, TRBD1 (5 bases). This CDR3 is built from 15 residues. Trimming took 3 bases from V and 2 from J, leaving 11 bases between them. The germline V gene encodes CDR1 SGHVS and CDR2 FQNEAQ. The chain's CDR3 is CASSFGRVPGNTIYF. The CDR3 DNA sequence: TGTGCCAGCAGCTTTGGCAGGGTCCCTGGAAACACCATATATTTT.

The chain carries TRBV7-2 and TRBJ2-1; 7 positions match TRBD2. With 4 bases clipped from V and 10 bases from J, the junction kept 10 bases outside the gene matches. The CDR3 spans 14 residues. Germline V lookup: CDR1 SGHTA, CDR2 FQGNSA. As DNA, the CDR3 is TGTGCCAGCAGCTCATACACTAGCGATCGGGAGCAGTTCTTC. Translating gives CASSSYTSDREQFF. The variable domain in full, with the rest retrieved from reference TRBV7-2 and TRBJ2-1, is GAGVSQSPSNKVTEKGKDVELRCDPISGHTALYWYRQSLGQGLEFLIYFQGNSAPDKSGLPSDRFSAERTGGSVSTLTIQRTQQEDSAVYLCASSSYTSDREQFFGPGTRLTVL.

The genes are TRBV2 and TRBJ2-5; the match to TRBD1 covers 10 bases. CDR1 and CDR2 from the germline V gene are SNHLY and FYNNEI. J lost 1 base, V lost 8 bases, and 7 bases had no gene match. The CDR3 totals 15 residues. CDR3: CASEWTGGRQETQYF. For the CDR3, the DNA is TGTGCCAGCGAGTGGACAGGGGGACGCCAAGAGACCCAGTACTTC.

The chain is built from TRBV25-1 and TRBJ1-5; D gene ambiguous. The ends were cut back, 4 bases at V and 3 bases at J, with 13 bases in the middle. Germline-derived CDR1 and CDR2 are MGHDK and SYGVNS. This CDR3 is 15 amino acids long. The CDR3 DNA follows: TGTGCCAGCAGTGGTTCGGCCGGGTACAATCAGCCCCAGCATTTT. This gives the protein CASSGSAGYNQPQHF. Full variable domain (remainder filled in from reference TRBV25-1 and TRBJ1-5): EADIYQTPRYLVIGTGKKITLECSQTMGHDKMYWYQQDPGMELHLIHYSYGVNSTEKGDLSSESTVSRIRTEHFPLTLESARPSHTSQYLCASSGSAGYNQPQHFGDGTRLSIL.

The rearrangement links TRBV7-2 to TRBJ2-3, with TRBD2 matching over 8 bases. The V segment lost 5 bases and the J segment 4 bases; nucleotides outside the gene matches: 8. Germline V gene data show CDR1 as SGHTA and CDR2 as FQGNSA. The CDR3 is 15 residues long. CDR3 residues: CASSLTSGTPDTQYF. CDR3 sequence (DNA): TGTGCCAGCAGCCTAACTAGCGGTACTCCAGATACGCAGTATTTT.

V usage is TRBV2 and J usage is TRBJ2-1; perhaps TRBD1 as D (5 bases). The V gene lost 8 bases and the J gene lost 4 bases, with 9 bases spanning the gap. The CDR3 has 12 amino acids. Germline V CDR1 and CDR2: SNHLY, FYNNEI. CDR3 DNA: TGTGCCAGCTCGACAGATTACAATGAGCAGTTCTTC. Translating gives CASSTDYNEQFF.

This clone appeared a single time. This chain uses TRBV18 with TRBJ1-1; 8 bases agree with TRBD1. The CDR3 covers 14 residues. Germline V gives CDR1 KGHSH, CDR2 LQKENI. V dropped 10 bases and J dropped 6; count of bases not matched to a gene: 13. CDR3 in amino acids: CATHEYRGEAEAFF. The CDR3 bases are TGTGCCACGCATGAATACAGGGGGGAGGCTGAAGCTTTCTTT.

The genes are TRBV5-6 and TRBJ1-5, with 8 nucleotides matching TRBD1. Unmatched junction bases numbered 7, after V lost 4 bases and J lost 4 bases. There are 15 residues in the CDR3. Germline V gives CDR1 SGHDT, CDR2 YYEEEE. CDR3 DNA: TGTGCCAGCAGCGTAGGACAGGGACTGAATCAGCCCCAGCATTTT. Protein product: CASSVGQGLNQPQHF.

J is TRBJ1-6 and V is TRBV21-1. TRBV21-1 is a pseudogene segment. The CDR3 is 18 residues long. DNA of the CDR3: TGTGCCAGCAGCAAAGTAGACGGGGGAGTTGGTTGTAATTCACCCCTCCACTTT. Protein: CASSKVDGGVGCNSPLHF.